This TCR beta chain was identified during a study of PD-1 blockade in mismatch repair-deficient tumors. Across the study: Patients had more than ten mismatch repair-deficient cancer types, all previously treated and progressing.

Repertoires were generated with immunoSEQ multiplex PCR, while TCRdb's copy carries only in-frame clones and drops some. The sample has fewer than 45,000 clones, around 83% seen once; the top ten hold roughly 3.9%. V shed 0 bases and J shed 5 bases, with 1 base lying between them. Germline-derived CDR1 and CDR2 are MNHEY and SVGAGI. The CDR3 has 11 amino acids. A word on this clone: The antigen is not known.

Study conclusions and caveats: Tumor-resident clones, often absent from pretreatment blood, expanded after pembrolizumab and then contracted.

V usage is TRBV6-5 and J usage is TRBJ2-5, with D hard to call. The sample in question was peripheral blood, obtained roughly 75 weeks after starting pembrolizumab. This TCR was sampled from an adult with mismatch repair-deficient cancer. CDR3 loop: CASSYSETQYF. The CDR3 DNA sequence: TGTGCCAGCAGTTACTCCGAGACCCAGTACTTC.